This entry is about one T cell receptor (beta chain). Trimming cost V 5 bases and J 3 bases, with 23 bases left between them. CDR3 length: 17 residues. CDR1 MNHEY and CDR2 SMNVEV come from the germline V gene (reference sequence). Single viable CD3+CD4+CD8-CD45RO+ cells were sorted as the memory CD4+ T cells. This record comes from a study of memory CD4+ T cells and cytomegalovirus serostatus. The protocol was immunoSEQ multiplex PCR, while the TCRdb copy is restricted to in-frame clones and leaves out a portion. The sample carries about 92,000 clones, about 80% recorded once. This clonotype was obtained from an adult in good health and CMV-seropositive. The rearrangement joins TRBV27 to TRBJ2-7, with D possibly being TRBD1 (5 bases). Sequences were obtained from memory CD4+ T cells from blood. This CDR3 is CASSPLGAGRRGYEQYF. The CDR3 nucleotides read TGTGCCAGCAGTCCCCTTGGGGCAGGGCGTAGAGGCTACGAGCAGTACTTC.